The next 26 T cell receptor beta chains were all read from a single sample in a study of blood T cell repertoires in COVID-19. Profiling relied on immunoSEQ multiplex PCR, and the TCRdb table lists in-frame clones only, not all of them. There are about 54,000 clones in the sample; roughly 85% occur only once, and 10% to 15% lies in the top ten. The sample comprised peripheral blood. Receptors originate from a human donor in a cohort sampled during active COVID-19.

The chain couples TRBV11-2 to TRBJ2-7, with 7 bases aligning to TRBD1. There are 13 residues in the CDR3. The germline V gene has CDR1 SGHAT and CDR2 FQNNGV. Trimming removed 4 bases from V and 2 bases from J; junction bases left unmatched: 2. The CDR3 DNA reads as TGTGCCAGCAGCTCGACAGGGACCTACGAGCAGTACTTC. This gives the protein CASSSTGTYEQYF.

The chain joins TRBV5-4 to TRBJ2-1, with 11 nucleotides matching TRBD2. V trimming: 4 bases; J trimming: 10 bases; junction bases outside the gene matches: 13. The CDR3 length is 16 residues. Germline V lookup: CDR1 SGHNT, CDR2 YYREEE (reference sequence). CDR3 region: CASSTGTSGDSGEQFF. CDR3 nucleotide sequence: TGTGCCAGCAGCACCGGGACTAGCGGCGACTCGGGGGAGCAGTTCTTC.

The chain combines TRBV28 with TRBJ2-7; D remains ambiguous. V was pared by 5 bases and J by 3 bases, with 11 bases between. The germline V gene encodes CDR1 MDHEN and CDR2 SYDVKM. The CDR3 runs 13 residues. The CDR3 DNA reads as TGTGCCAGCAGTCCCCCAGGAAACTACGAGCAGTACTTC. It codes for CASSPPGNYEQYF. The variable domain in full, completed from reference TRBV28 and TRBJ2-7, reads DVKVTQSSRYLVKRTGEKVFLECVQDMDHENMFWYRQDPGLGLRLIYFSYDVKMKEKGDIPEGYSVSREKKERFSLILESASTNQTSMYLCASSPPGNYEQYFGPGTRLTVT.

The chain joins TRBV6-5 to TRBJ2-1; 7 bases map to TRBD1. The CDR3 has 14 residues. CDR1 is MNHEY, CDR2 SVGAGI, per germline. With V trimmed by 2 bases and J by 7 bases, 5 bases remained unmatched. The CDR3: CASSYRGRVNEQFF. The CDR3 coding sequence is TGTGCCAGCAGTTACAGGGGGCGGGTAAATGAGCAGTTCTTC.

The CDR3 is CASSIKGGGGNTEAFF. The CDR3 coding sequence is TGTGCCAGTAGTATCAAAGGAGGGGGGGGGAACACTGAAGCTTTCTTT. The chain carries TRBV19 and TRBJ1-1, with D tentatively TRBD1 (6 bases). This CDR3 is built from 16 residues. Trimming pared 3 bases from V and 1 base from J, leaving 15 bases between. Germline V gene sequence: CDR1 LNHDA, CDR2 SQIVND (reference sequence).

CDR3 coding DNA: TGTGCCAGCAGTCGGGACACAACGCAAGAGACCCAGTACTTC. The encoded protein is CASSRDTTQETQYF. V is TRBV7-2 and J is TRBJ2-5; a weak D match, TRBD1 (6 bases). CDR1 is SGHTA, CDR2 FQGNSA, per germline. The CDR3 is 14 residues long. V was trimmed by 6 bases and J by 2 bases, leaving 13 bases between them. The entire variable domain, with the rest obtained from reference TRBV7-2 and TRBJ2-5, is as follows: GAGVSQSPSNKVTEKGKDVELRCDPISGHTALYWYRQSLGQGLEFLIYFQGNSAPDKSGLPSDRFSAERTGGSVSTLTIQRTQQEDSAVYLCASSRDTTQETQYFGPGTRLLVL.

The chain links TRBV4-3 to TRBJ2-3, with 9 bases that match TRBD1. Germline V gives CDR1 LGHNA, CDR2 YSLEER. The CDR3 loop spans 17 amino acids. V trimming: 0 bases; J trimming: 7 bases; junction bases outside the gene matches: 11. DNA of the CDR3: TGCGCCAGCAGCCAAGATAAGGGGACAGGGCCCGGGAATACGCAGTATTTT. Amino acids: CASSQDKGTGPGNTQYF.

The rearrangement uses TRBV9 and TRBJ2-3; possibly TRBD2 for D (6 bases). Trimming shortened V by 7 bases and J by 6 bases, and 18 bases separated the two germline ends. The length of the CDR3 is 14 residues. CDR1 and CDR2 from the germline V gene are SGDLS and YYNGEE. The CDR3 bases are TGTGCCAGCGGACCTGGGGGGAGTGGGGATACGCAGTATTTT. It yields the protein CASGPGGSGDTQYF. The entire variable domain, with the rest obtained from reference TRBV9 and TRBJ2-3, is as follows: DSGVTQTPKHLITATGQRVTLRCSPRSGDLSVYWYQQSLDQGLQFLIQYYNGEERAKGNILERFSAQQFPDLHSELNLSSLELGDSALYFCASGPGGSGDTQYFGPGTRLTVL.

The rearrangement uses TRBV7-2 and TRBJ2-3; 7 nucleotides align to TRBD1. Trimming removed 5 bases from V and 3 bases from J; junction bases left unmatched: 8. Germline assignment: CDR1 SGHTA and CDR2 FQGNSA. The CDR3 totals 15 residues. The CDR3 spells CASSLIQGVTDTQYF. The CDR3 DNA is TGTGCCAGCAGCCTCATCCAGGGGGTGACAGATACGCAGTATTTT.

This chain connects TRBV19 to TRBJ1-5; 10 nucleotides align to TRBD1. This CDR3 region has 15 residues. Germline trimming cut 9 bases from V and 1 base from J; bases unmatched to any gene: 6. Per the germline V gene, CDR1 is LNHDA and CDR2 is SQIVND (reference sequence). The CDR3 protein is CASRTGGASNQPQHF. The CDR3 region has the DNA TGTGCCAGCCGGACAGGGGGAGCGAGCAATCAGCCCCAGCATTTT.

This clone was seen once. The rearrangement uses TRBV14 and TRBJ2-3; 9 nucleotides line up with TRBD2. The junction had 4 bases not matched to a gene; V was cut back by 6 bases and J by 0 bases. Germline V gene sequence: CDR1 SGHDN, CDR2 FVKESK. The CDR3 runs 15 residues. DNA of the CDR3: TGTGCCAGCAGGAAAGCGGGAGGAAGCACAGATACGCAGTATTTT. Its translation is CASRKAGGSTDTQYF.

The V and J genes are TRBV2 and TRBJ1-4, with no clear D. CDR1 is SNHLY and CDR2 is FYNNEI in the germline V gene. CDR3 length: 15 residues. The V gene lost 3 bases and the J gene lost 8 bases, with 16 bases spanning the gap. The CDR3 loop is CASSDARTPREKLFF. The CDR3 nucleotides read TGTGCCAGCAGTGACGCAAGAACCCCGCGGGAAAAACTGTTTTTT.

This CDR3 reads CASSQEASGTGELFF. The CDR3 nucleotides are TGCGCCAGCAGCCAAGAAGCTAGCGGGACTGGGGAGCTGTTTTTT. The J gene is TRBJ2-2, the V gene TRBV4-3, with TRBD2 identical over 9 bases. The CDR3 runs 15 residues. Germline V gives CDR1 LGHNA, CDR2 YSLEER. J lost 8 bases, V lost 0 bases, and 4 bases had no gene match.

The gene calls are TRBV6-5 and TRBJ2-3, with D possibly being TRBD2 (5 bases). With 6 bases removed from V and 10 bases from J, the gap between germline ends came to 17 bases. Germline CDR1 MNHEY, CDR2 SVGAGI. The CDR3 spans 13 residues. The chain's CDR3 is CASSPEGILAQYF. Here the CDR3 DNA reads TGTGCCAGCAGCCCCGAGGGTATTCTTGCGCAGTATTTT.

The chain uses TRBV18 and TRBJ2-7, with a weak D call TRBD1 (5 bases). Trimming removed 2 bases from V and 6 bases from J, with 14 bases in between. The CDR3 is 14 residues long. In germline, CDR1 is KGHSH, CDR2 LQKENI. CDR3 nucleotide sequence: TGTGCCAGCTCACCATCCCAGGGCGGTGGCGAGCAGTACTTC. Its translation is CASSPSQGGGEQYF.

CDR3 in DNA: TGTGCCAGCAGTCCCGGGACAGGGAGCAATCAGCCCCAGCATTTT. Translated: CASSPGTGSNQPQHF. The rearrangement links TRBV9 to TRBJ1-5; 9 bases agree with TRBD1. The CDR3 consists of 15 residues. V lost 5 bases, J lost 1 base, and 4 bases stayed unmatched. Germline values: CDR1 SGDLS, CDR2 YYNGEE.

V and J are TRBV18 and TRBJ2-5; 7 nucleotides agree with TRBD2. This CDR3 contains 16 residues. V gave up 0 bases and J gave up 3 bases; unmatched junction bases: 7. Germline V lookup: CDR1 KGHSH, CDR2 LQKENI. CDR3 protein: CASSPPRGSGEETQYF. CDR3 coding DNA: TGTGCCAGCTCACCACCCCGCGGGAGTGGCGAAGAGACCCAGTACTTC. Full variable domain (outside the CDR3, taken from reference TRBV18 and TRBJ2-5): NAGVMQNPRHLVRRRGQEARLRCSPMKGHSHVYWYRQLPEEGLKFMVYLQKENIIDESGMPKERFSAEFPKEGPSILRIQQVVRGDSAAYFCASSPPRGSGEETQYFGPGTRLLVL.

The chain carries TRBV4-2 and TRBJ2-5; 8 bases line up with TRBD1. The CDR3 spans 15 residues. Germline V gives CDR1 LGHNA, CDR2 YNFKEQ. Unmatched junction bases numbered 12, after V lost 8 bases and J lost 4 bases. Here the CDR3 reads CASGIRQGAGETQYF. CDR3 bases: TGTGCCAGCGGGATCCGGCAGGGGGCCGGAGAGACCCAGTACTTC.

The CDR3 loop is CSGLATDTQYF. CDR3 DNA sequence: TGCAGTGGTCTAGCCACAGATACGCAGTATTTT. V is TRBV20-1 and J is TRBJ2-3; tentative D call: TRBD2 (5 bases). Germline lookup yields CDR1 DFQATT and CDR2 SNEGSKA (reference sequence). The CDR3 sequence is 11 residues long. Trimming pared 7 bases from V and 2 bases from J, leaving 7 bases between.

The table lists this clone with a count of one. The CDR3 DNA reads as TGTGCCAGCAGCTTAAGCCGGTACGAGCAGTACTTC. It encodes CASSLSRYEQYF. This sequence joins TRBV5-6 and TRBJ2-7, with D unresolved. V dropped 2 bases and J dropped 4 bases, with 7 bases sitting between them. The V gene's germline CDR1 is SGHDT and CDR2 YYEEEE. The CDR3 has 12 amino acids.

The chain is built from TRBV10-2 and TRBJ1-1; maybe TRBD1 (5 bases). The CDR3 has 13 residues. Germline V gives CDR1 WSHSY, CDR2 SAAADI. V lost 6 bases to trimming and J lost 4 bases, with 12 bases between them. The CDR3 protein is CASREGRVTEAFF. For the CDR3, the DNA is TGCGCCAGCAGGGAGGGGCGGGTCACTGAAGCTTTCTTT.

V and J are TRBV2 and TRBJ1-2, with TRBD1 matching 9 bases. J was trimmed by 8 bases and V by 5 bases; bases with no gene match: 6. Germline values: CDR1 SNHLY, CDR2 FYNNEI. The CDR3 totals 13 residues. The CDR3 spells CASSSGTGPGYTF. For the CDR3, the DNA is TGTGCCAGCAGTTCCGGGACAGGGCCCGGCTACACCTTC.

This rearrangement joins TRBV5-4 to TRBJ2-7, with D possibly TRBD2 on 6 matching bases. The CDR3 length is 11 residues. The germline V gene encodes CDR1 SGHNT and CDR2 YYREEE (reference sequence). V dropped 1 base and J dropped 7 bases, with 6 bases sitting between them. The CDR3 coding sequence is TGTGCCAGCAGCTTGCGGGGGGAGCAGTACTTC. It encodes CASSLRGEQYF.

V usage is TRBV27 and J usage is TRBJ2-1; 7 bases map to TRBD2. Germline V gene sequence: CDR1 MNHEY, CDR2 SMNVEV (reference sequence). The junction had 8 bases not matched to a gene; V was cut back by 3 bases and J by 6 bases. The CDR3 extends over 15 amino acids. The CDR3 bases are TGTGCCAGCAGTTTTAGGCGGGAGTTCGGCAATGAGCAGTTCTTC. Amino acids: CASSFRREFGNEQFF.

The chain couples TRBV4-3 to TRBJ1-2; a possible D gene is TRBD1 (6 bases). V gave up 2 bases and J gave up 5 bases, with 15 bases separating them. The CDR3 has 15 residues. CDR1 is LGHNA and CDR2 is YSLEER in the germline V gene. DNA of the CDR3: TGCGCCAGCAGCCAATCAGGCAGGGGAGAGTATGGCTACACCTTC. Translating it yields CASSQSGRGEYGYTF.

CDR3 DNA: TGTGCCAGCAGCTTAGAGAGGGACTATCAGCCCCAGCATTTT. Translation: CASSLERDYQPQHF. The J gene is TRBJ1-5, the V gene TRBV7-2; tentatively, D is TRBD1 (5 bases). V lost 1 base to trimming and J lost 5 bases, with 9 bases between them. Germline CDR1 reads SGHTA; CDR2 reads FQGNSA. There are 14 residues in the CDR3.